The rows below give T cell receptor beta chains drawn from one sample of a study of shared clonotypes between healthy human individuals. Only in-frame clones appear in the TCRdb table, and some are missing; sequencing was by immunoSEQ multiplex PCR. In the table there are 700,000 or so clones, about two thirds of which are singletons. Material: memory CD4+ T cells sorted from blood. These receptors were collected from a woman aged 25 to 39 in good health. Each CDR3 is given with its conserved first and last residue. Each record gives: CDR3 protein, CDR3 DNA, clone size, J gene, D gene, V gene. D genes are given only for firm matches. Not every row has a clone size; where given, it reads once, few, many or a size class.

cdr3_aa: CASSEGHTGNTIYF
cdr3_nt: TGTGCCAGCAGTGAAGGGCATACTGGAAACACCATATATTTT
clone_size: NA
j_call: TRBJ1-3
d_call: NA
v_call: TRBV2

cdr3_aa: CVRSFPGRIDTEAFF
cdr3_nt: TGTGTCAGAAGCTTCCCGGGACGCATTGACACTGAAGCTTTCTTT
clone_size: NA
j_call: TRBJ1-1
d_call: NA
v_call: TRBV7-5

cdr3_aa: CASKSGTGSNQPQHF
cdr3_nt: TGTGCCAGCAAATCCGGGACAGGGTCAAATCAGCCCCAGCATTTT
clone_size: few
j_call: TRBJ1-5
d_call: NA
v_call: TRBV21-1

cdr3_aa: CASSLVQSGELFF
cdr3_nt: TGTGCCAGCAGCTTAGTCCAGTCCGGGGAGCTGTTTTTT
clone_size: NA
j_call: TRBJ2-2
d_call: NA
v_call: TRBV11-3

cdr3_aa: CASSLGQGPEKLFF
cdr3_nt: TGTGCCAGCAGTCTCGGACAGGGGCCTGAAAAACTGTTTTTT
clone_size: NA
j_call: TRBJ1-4
d_call: TRBD1
v_call: TRBV2

cdr3_aa: CASSPTGEFNTEAFF
cdr3_nt: TGTGCCAGCAGTCCCACAGGGGAATTTAACACTGAAGCTTTCTTT
clone_size: NA
j_call: TRBJ1-1
d_call: TRBD1
v_call: TRBV7-8

cdr3_aa: CASSIGTRGWSSGANVLTF
cdr3_nt: TGTGCCAGTAGTATAGGGACTCGGGGATGGAGCTCTGGGGCCAACGTCCTGACTTTC
clone_size: NA
j_call: TRBJ2-6
d_call: NA
v_call: TRBV19

cdr3_aa: CASSLVSGTDTQYF
cdr3_nt: TGTGCCAGCAGCTTAGTGTCGGGGACAGATACGCAGTATTTT
clone_size: NA
j_call: TRBJ2-3
d_call: NA
v_call: TRBV11-2

cdr3_aa: CASGLIAGGPQYF
cdr3_nt: TGTGCTAGTGGTTTGATAGCGGGAGGCCCACAGTACTTC
clone_size: few
j_call: TRBJ2-7
d_call: TRBD2
v_call: TRBV12-5

cdr3_aa: CASSLYRTSGYTDTQYF
cdr3_nt: TGTGCCAGCAGCTTGTACAGGACTAGCGGCTACACAGATACGCAGTATTTT
clone_size: NA
j_call: TRBJ2-3
d_call: TRBD2
v_call: TRBV11-1

cdr3_aa: CASSEMLGNQPQHF
cdr3_nt: TGTGCCAGCAGTGAGATGCTGGGAAATCAGCCCCAGCATTTT
clone_size: NA
j_call: TRBJ1-5
d_call: NA
v_call: TRBV2

cdr3_aa: CASSLVRGGYGYTF
cdr3_nt: TGTGCCAGCAGCTTGGTCCGGGGTGGCTATGGCTACACCTTC
clone_size: NA
j_call: TRBJ1-2
d_call: NA
v_call: TRBV7-9

cdr3_aa: CAWSNYGTGGKTQYF
cdr3_nt: TGTGCCTGGAGTAATTACGGGACAGGGGGTAAGACCCAGTACTTC
clone_size: NA
j_call: TRBJ2-5
d_call: TRBD1
v_call: TRBV30

cdr3_aa: CASSPWDRGYSGNTIYF
cdr3_nt: TGTGCCAGCAGCCCCTGGGACAGAGGATACTCTGGAAACACCATATATTTT
clone_size: NA
j_call: TRBJ1-3
d_call: TRBD1
v_call: TRBV14

cdr3_aa: CASSLAGLAGYEQYF
cdr3_nt: TGCGCCAGCAGCTTGGCCGGTCTAGCGGGTTACGAGCAGTACTTC
clone_size: NA
j_call: TRBJ2-7
d_call: TRBD2
v_call: TRBV5-1

cdr3_aa: CASSQPTRGRNQPQHF
cdr3_nt: TGCGCCAGCAGCCAACCGACCCGGGGCCGGAATCAGCCCCAGCATTTT
clone_size: NA
j_call: TRBJ1-5
d_call: NA
v_call: TRBV4-1

cdr3_aa: CASSTVATDTQYF
cdr3_nt: TGTGCCAGCAGTACGGTTGCCACAGATACGCAGTATTTT
clone_size: NA
j_call: TRBJ2-3
d_call: NA
v_call: TRBV28

cdr3_aa: CASSVTESGGAGQPQHF
cdr3_nt: TGTGCCAGCTCAGTTACCGAGTCAGGGGGCGCAGGGCAGCCCCAGCATTTT
clone_size: NA
j_call: TRBJ1-5
d_call: TRBD1
v_call: TRBV18

cdr3_aa: CASSYSTREGYNEQFF
cdr3_nt: TGTGCCAGCAGTTACTCGACCCGGGAGGGGTACAATGAGCAGTTCTTC
clone_size: NA
j_call: TRBJ2-1
d_call: TRBD2
v_call: TRBV6-6

cdr3_aa: CASSFGGGFNQPQHF
cdr3_nt: TGTGCCAGCAGTTTCGGAGGGGGATTCAATCAGCCCCAGCATTTT
clone_size: NA
j_call: TRBJ1-5
d_call: NA
v_call: TRBV27

cdr3_aa: CASSVSFGGAWGRHQFF
cdr3_nt: TGTGCCAGCAGCGTCTCTTTCGGTGGTGCGTGGGGGCGGCACCAGTTCTTC
clone_size: few
j_call: TRBJ2-1
d_call: NA
v_call: TRBV9

cdr3_aa: CASRGSGNTGELFF
cdr3_nt: TGTGCCAGCAGAGGTAGTGGGAACACCGGGGAGCTGTTTTTT
clone_size: NA
j_call: TRBJ2-2
d_call: NA
v_call: TRBV4-2

cdr3_aa: CASSKGPNTEAFF
cdr3_nt: TGTGCCAGCAGCAAGGGGCCGAACACTGAAGCTTTCTTT
clone_size: NA
j_call: TRBJ1-1
d_call: NA
v_call: TRBV28

cdr3_aa: CASSIDLRRPEAFF
cdr3_nt: TGTGCCAGTAGTATAGATCTTCGAAGGCCTGAAGCTTTCTTT
clone_size: NA
j_call: TRBJ1-1
d_call: NA
v_call: TRBV19

cdr3_aa: CASRLDTYNEQFF
cdr3_nt: TGTGCCAGTAGGCTGGACACTTACAATGAGCAGTTCTTC
clone_size: many
j_call: TRBJ2-1
d_call: NA
v_call: TRBV19

cdr3_aa: CASSQVSAKETQYF
cdr3_nt: TGTGCCAGCAGCCAAGTCAGTGCAAAGGAGACCCAGTACTTC
clone_size: NA
j_call: TRBJ2-5
d_call: NA
v_call: TRBV4-2

cdr3_aa: CASSVLDRIQLGYTF
cdr3_nt: TGTGCCAGTAGTGTATTGGACAGGATACAACTTGGCTACACCTTC
clone_size: NA
j_call: TRBJ1-2
d_call: TRBD1
v_call: TRBV19

cdr3_aa: CASSLEGLAGVPNEQFF
cdr3_nt: TGTGCCAGCAGCTTAGAAGGACTAGCGGGCGTTCCCAATGAGCAGTTCTTC
clone_size: NA
j_call: TRBJ2-1
d_call: TRBD2
v_call: TRBV11-2

cdr3_aa: CASSLGLAGGSTDTQYF
cdr3_nt: TGTGCCAGCAGCTTAGGACTAGCGGGAGGTAGCACAGATACGCAGTATTTT
clone_size: NA
j_call: TRBJ2-3
d_call: TRBD2
v_call: TRBV7-2

cdr3_aa: CSVQNTGELFF
cdr3_nt: TGCAGCGTTCAGAACACCGGGGAGCTGTTTTTT
clone_size: NA
j_call: TRBJ2-2
d_call: NA
v_call: TRBV29-1

cdr3_aa: CASSLGGLPQYF
cdr3_nt: TGTGCCAGCAGCTTAGGTGGGCTTCCACAGTACTTC
clone_size: few
j_call: TRBJ2-7
d_call: NA
v_call: TRBV13

cdr3_aa: CASSRDRSNEKLFF
cdr3_nt: TGCGCCAGCAGCCGGGACAGGAGCAATGAAAAACTGTTTTTT
clone_size: NA
j_call: TRBJ1-4
d_call: TRBD1
v_call: TRBV5-1

cdr3_aa: CASSLSGTQANTEAFF
cdr3_nt: TGTGCCAGCAGCTTATCGGGGACACAGGCGAACACTGAAGCTTTCTTT
clone_size: NA
j_call: TRBJ1-1
d_call: NA
v_call: TRBV11-2